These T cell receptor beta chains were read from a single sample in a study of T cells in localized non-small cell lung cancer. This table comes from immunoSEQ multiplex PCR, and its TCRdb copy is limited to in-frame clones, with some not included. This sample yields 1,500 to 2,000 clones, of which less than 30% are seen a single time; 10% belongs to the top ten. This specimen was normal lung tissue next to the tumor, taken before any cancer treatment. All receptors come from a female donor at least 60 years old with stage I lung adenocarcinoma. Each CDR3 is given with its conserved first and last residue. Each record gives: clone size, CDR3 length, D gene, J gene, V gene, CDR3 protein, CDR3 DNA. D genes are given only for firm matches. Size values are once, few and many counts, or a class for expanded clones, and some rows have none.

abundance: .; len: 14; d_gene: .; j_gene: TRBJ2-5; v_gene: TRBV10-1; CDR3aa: CASSESTAQETQYF; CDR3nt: TGCGCCAGCAGTGAGTCGACAGCCCAAGAGACCCAGTACTTC
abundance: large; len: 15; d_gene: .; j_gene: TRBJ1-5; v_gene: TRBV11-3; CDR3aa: CASSLEGNSNQPQHF; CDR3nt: TGTGCCAGCAGCTTAGAAGGTAATAGCAATCAGCCCCAGCATTTT
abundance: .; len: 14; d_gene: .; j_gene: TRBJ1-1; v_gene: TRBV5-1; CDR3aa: CASSSHFSNTEAFF; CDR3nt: TGCGCCAGCAGTTCTCACTTCTCGAACACTGAAGCTTTCTTT
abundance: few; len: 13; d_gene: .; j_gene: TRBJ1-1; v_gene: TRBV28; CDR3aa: CASSFSGRAEAFF; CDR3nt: TGTGCCAGCAGTTTTTCGGGGAGGGCTGAAGCTTTCTTT
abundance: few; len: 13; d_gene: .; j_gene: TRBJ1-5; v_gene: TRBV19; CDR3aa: CASSYGVGQPQHF; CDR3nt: TGTGCCAGTAGTTATGGGGTTGGACAGCCCCAGCATTTT
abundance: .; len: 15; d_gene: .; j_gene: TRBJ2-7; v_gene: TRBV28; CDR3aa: CASSFESGRIGEQYF; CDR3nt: TGTGCCAGCAGTTTTGAGAGTGGCAGGATAGGCGAGCAGTACTTC
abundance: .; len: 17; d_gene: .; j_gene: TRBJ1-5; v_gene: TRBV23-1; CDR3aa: CASSQDVAGRNNQPQHF; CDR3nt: TGCGCCAGCAGCCAAGATGTCGCAGGACGGAACAATCAGCCCCAGCATTTT
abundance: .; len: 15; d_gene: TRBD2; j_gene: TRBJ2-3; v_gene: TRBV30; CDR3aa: CAWRGPAGHTDTQYF; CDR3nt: TGTGCCTGGAGGGGCCCAGCGGGGCACACAGATACGCAGTATTTT
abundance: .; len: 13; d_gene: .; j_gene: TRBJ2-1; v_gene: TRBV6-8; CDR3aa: CASSRGRAAEQFF; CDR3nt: TGTGCCAGCAGTAGGGGGAGGGCCGCTGAGCAGTTCTTC
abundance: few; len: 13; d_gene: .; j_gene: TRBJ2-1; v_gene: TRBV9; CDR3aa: CASSLSGRNEQFF; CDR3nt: TGTGCCAGCAGCCTATCGGGGAGGAATGAGCAGTTCTTC
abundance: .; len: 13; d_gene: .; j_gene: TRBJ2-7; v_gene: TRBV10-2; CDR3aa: CAREAGPTYEQYF; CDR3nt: TGCGCCAGGGAGGCCGGACCAACTTACGAGCAGTACTTC
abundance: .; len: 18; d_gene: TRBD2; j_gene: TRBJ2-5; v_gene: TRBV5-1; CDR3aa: CASSLGGLAGVGQETQYF; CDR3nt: TGCGCCAGCAGCCTGGGTGGACTAGCGGGAGTGGGTCAAGAGACCCAGTACTTC
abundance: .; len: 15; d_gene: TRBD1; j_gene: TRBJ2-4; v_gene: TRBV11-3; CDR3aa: CASSLRGQDTNIQYF; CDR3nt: TGTGCCAGCAGCTTACGAGGACAGGATACGAACATTCAGTACTTC
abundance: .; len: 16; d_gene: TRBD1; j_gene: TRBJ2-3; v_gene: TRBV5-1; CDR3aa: CASSLGPGQDLNTQYF; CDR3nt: TGCGCCAGCAGCTTGGGCCCGGGACAGGACTTGAATACGCAGTATTTT
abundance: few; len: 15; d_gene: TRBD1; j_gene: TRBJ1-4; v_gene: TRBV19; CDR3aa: CASSQTGAANEKLFF; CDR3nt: TGTGCCAGTAGCCAAACAGGGGCTGCTAATGAAAAACTGTTTTTT
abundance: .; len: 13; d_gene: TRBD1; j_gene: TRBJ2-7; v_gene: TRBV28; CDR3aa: CASLTGGSYEQYF; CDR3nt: TGTGCCTCCCTGACAGGGGGCTCCTACGAGCAGTACTTC
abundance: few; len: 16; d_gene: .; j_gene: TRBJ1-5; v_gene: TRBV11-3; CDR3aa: CASSPRESHSNQPQHF; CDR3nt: TGTGCCAGCAGCCCCCGGGAGAGCCATAGCAATCAGCCCCAGCATTTT
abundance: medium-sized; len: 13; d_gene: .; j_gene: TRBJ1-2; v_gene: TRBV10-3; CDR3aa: CAISETGVEGYTF; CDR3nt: TGTGCCATCAGTGAGACGGGTGTAGAAGGCTACACCTTC
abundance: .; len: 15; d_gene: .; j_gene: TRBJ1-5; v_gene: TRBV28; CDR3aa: CASSPLGAGGQPQHF; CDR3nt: TGTGCCAGCAGTCCCCTAGGGGCGGGAGGTCAGCCCCAGCATTTT
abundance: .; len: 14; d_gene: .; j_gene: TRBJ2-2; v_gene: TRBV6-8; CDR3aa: CASSRTRVAGELFF; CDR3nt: TGTGCCAGCAGCCGTACTAGAGTGGCCGGGGAGCTGTTTTTT
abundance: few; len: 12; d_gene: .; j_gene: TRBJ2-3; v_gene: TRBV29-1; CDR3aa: CSGRPGTDTQYF; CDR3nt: TGCAGCGGCCGTCCCGGCACAGATACGCAGTATTTT
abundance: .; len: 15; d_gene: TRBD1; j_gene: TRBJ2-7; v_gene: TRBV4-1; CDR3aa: CASSLGGQATYEQYF; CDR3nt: TGCGCCAGCAGCCTAGGGGGACAGGCGACCTACGAGCAGTACTTC
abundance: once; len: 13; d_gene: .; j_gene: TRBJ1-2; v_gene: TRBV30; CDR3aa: CAWTPRGRDGYTF; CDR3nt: TGTGCCTGGACCCCTCGGGGCAGGGATGGCTACACCTTC
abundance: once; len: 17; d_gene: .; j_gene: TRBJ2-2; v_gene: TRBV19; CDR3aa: CASSIDPGRANTGELFF; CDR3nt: TGTGCCAGTAGTATAGATCCTGGACGCGCGAACACCGGGGAGCTGTTTTTT
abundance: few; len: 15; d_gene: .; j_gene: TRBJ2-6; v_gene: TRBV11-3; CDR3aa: CASSPQISGANVLTF; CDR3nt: TGTGCCAGCAGCCCACAGATCTCTGGGGCCAACGTCCTGACTTTC
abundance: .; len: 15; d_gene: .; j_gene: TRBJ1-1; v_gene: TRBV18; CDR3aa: CASSPRGGENTEAFF; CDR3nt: TGTGCCAGCTCACCAAGGGGGGGGGAGAACACTGAAGCTTTCTTT
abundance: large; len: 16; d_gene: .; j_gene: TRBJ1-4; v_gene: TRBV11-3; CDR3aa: CASSVTATGGGEKLFF; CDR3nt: TGTGCCAGCAGCGTGACTGCCACGGGTGGTGGCGAAAAACTGTTTTTT
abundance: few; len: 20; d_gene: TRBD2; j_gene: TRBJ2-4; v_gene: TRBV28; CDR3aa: CASSFIVPSGRIEAKNIQYF; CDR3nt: TGTGCCAGCAGTTTCATCGTGCCTAGCGGGAGGATAGAGGCCAAAAACATTCAGTACTTC
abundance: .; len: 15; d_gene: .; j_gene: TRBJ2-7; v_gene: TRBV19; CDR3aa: CASSMGWQFDYEQYF; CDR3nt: TGTGCCAGTAGTATGGGGTGGCAGTTCGACTACGAGCAGTACTTC
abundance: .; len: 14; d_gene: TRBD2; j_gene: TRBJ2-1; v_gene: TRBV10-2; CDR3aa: CASREGGGHNEQFF; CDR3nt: TGCGCCAGCCGGGAGGGGGGCGGACACAATGAGCAGTTCTTC
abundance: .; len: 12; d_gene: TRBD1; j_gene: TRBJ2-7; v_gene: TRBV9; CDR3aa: CASSPRTGLQYF; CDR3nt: TGTGCCAGCAGTCCCCGGACAGGGCTGCAGTACTTC
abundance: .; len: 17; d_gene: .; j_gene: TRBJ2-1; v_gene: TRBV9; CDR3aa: CASSAGPSRGSYNEQFF; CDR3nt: TGTGCCAGCAGCGCAGGCCCTTCTAGGGGGTCCTACAATGAGCAGTTCTTC
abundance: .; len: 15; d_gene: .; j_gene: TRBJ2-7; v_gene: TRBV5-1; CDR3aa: CASSLEARGSYEQYF; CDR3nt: TGCGCCAGCAGCTTGGAGGCCAGGGGCTCCTACGAGCAGTACTTC
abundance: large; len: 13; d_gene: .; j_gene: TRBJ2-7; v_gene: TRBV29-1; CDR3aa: CSVVRDRGYEQYF; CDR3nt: TGCAGCGTTGTTAGGGATCGGGGCTACGAGCAGTACTTC
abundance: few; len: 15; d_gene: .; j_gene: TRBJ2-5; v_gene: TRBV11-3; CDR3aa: CASSLSGGPQETQYF; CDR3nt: TGTGCCAGCAGCTTGTCGGGGGGCCCTCAAGAGACCCAGTACTTC
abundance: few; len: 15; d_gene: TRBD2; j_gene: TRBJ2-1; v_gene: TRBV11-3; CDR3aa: CASSLDAGAYNEQFF; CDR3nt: TGTGCCAGCAGCTTGGACGCGGGAGCTTACAATGAGCAGTTCTTC
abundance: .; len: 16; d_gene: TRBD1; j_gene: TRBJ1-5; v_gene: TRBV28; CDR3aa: CASSLRRTGVHQPQHF; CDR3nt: TGTGCCAGCAGCCTACGGAGGACAGGGGTCCATCAGCCCCAGCATTTT
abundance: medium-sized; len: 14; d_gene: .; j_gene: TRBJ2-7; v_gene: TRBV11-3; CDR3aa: CASSLEAGTYEQYF; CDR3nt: TGTGCCAGCAGCTTAGAAGCAGGGACCTACGAGCAGTACTTC
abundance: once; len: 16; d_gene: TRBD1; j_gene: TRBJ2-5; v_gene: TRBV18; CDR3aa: CASSIYRDRGTETQYF; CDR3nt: TGTGCCAGCTCAATCTACCGGGACAGGGGTACGGAGACCCAGTACTTC
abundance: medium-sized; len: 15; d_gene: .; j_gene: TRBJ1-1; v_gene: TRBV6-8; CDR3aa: CASSDMGDRNTEAFF; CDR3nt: TGTGCCAGCAGTGACATGGGGGATCGGAACACTGAAGCTTTCTTT
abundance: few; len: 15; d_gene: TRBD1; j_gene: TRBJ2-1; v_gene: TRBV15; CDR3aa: CATSRDGGQYNEQFF; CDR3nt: TGTGCCACCAGCAGAGATGGGGGACAGTACAATGAGCAGTTCTTC
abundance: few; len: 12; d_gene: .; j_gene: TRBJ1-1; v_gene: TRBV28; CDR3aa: CASALGLTEAFF; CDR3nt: TGTGCCAGCGCGCTAGGACTCACTGAAGCTTTCTTT
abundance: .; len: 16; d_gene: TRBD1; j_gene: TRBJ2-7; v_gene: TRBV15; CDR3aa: CATSRGPGQGMDEQYF; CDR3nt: TGTGCCACCAGCAGGGGACCGGGACAGGGGATGGACGAGCAGTACTTC
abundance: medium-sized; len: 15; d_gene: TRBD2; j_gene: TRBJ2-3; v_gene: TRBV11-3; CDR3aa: CASSRQREASDTQYF; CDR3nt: TGTGCCAGCAGCCGACAGCGGGAGGCCTCAGATACGCAGTATTTT
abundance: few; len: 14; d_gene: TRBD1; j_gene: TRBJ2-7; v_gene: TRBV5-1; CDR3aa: CASSATGTGAEQYF; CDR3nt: TGCGCCAGCAGCGCTACCGGGACAGGGGCCGAGCAGTACTTC
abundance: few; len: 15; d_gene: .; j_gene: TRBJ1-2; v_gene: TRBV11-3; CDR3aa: CASSQYIGANYGYTF; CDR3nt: TGTGCCAGCAGCCAATACATAGGAGCTAACTATGGCTACACCTTC
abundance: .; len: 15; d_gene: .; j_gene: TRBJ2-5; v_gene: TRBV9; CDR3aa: CASSLGQYPAETQYF; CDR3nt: TGTGCCAGCAGCTTAGGGCAGTACCCCGCCGAGACCCAGTACTTC
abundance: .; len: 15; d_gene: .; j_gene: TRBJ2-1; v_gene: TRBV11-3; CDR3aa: CASSLGGGSYNEQFF; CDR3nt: TGTGCCAGCAGCTTGGGGGGAGGCTCTTACAATGAGCAGTTCTTC
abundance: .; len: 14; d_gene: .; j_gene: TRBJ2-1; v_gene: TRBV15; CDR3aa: CATSRDRTGNEQFF; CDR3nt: TGTGCCACCAGCAGAGATCGGACGGGCAATGAGCAGTTCTTC
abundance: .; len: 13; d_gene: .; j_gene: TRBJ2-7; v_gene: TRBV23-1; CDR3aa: CASSQSDYVGQYF; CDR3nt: TGCGCCAGCAGTCAATCGGACTACGTGGGGCAGTACTTC
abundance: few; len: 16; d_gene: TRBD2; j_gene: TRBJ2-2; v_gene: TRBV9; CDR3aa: CASSAGTRTNTGELFF; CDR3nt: TGTGCCAGCAGCGCCGGGACTAGAACGAACACCGGGGAGCTGTTTTTT
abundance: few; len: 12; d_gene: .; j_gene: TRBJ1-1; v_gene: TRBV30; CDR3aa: CVRARENTEAFF; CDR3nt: TGTGTTAGGGCGCGGGAGAACACTGAAGCTTTCTTT